Listed below are T cell receptor beta chains from one sample, sequenced in a study of blood T cell repertoires in COVID-19. TCRdb's copy holds only in-frame clones and misses some; the assay was immunoSEQ multiplex PCR. The sample records just over 650,000 clones, 70% to 90% being singletons. The sequencing input was peripheral blood. The source is a young woman with acute or convalescent COVID-19. Each CDR3 is given with its conserved first and last residue. The D gene is left open where the match is weak. Expanded clones get a size class; other rows say once, few or many, or leave the size out.

NA	TRBV6-5	TRBJ2-7	TRBD2	TGTGCCAGCAGTTCGATAGGGACTAGCGGGGAGGGCGAGCAGTACTTC	CASSSIGTSGEGEQYF
NA	TRBV25-1	TRBJ1-2	NA	TGTGCCAGCAGTCACCTAACCAACTATGGCTACACCTTC	CASSHLTNYGYTF
NA	TRBV10-2	TRBJ2-5	NA	TGCGCCAGCATATCGGGGGAGAACCAAGAGACCCAGTACTTC	CASISGENQETQYF
NA	TRBV5-3	TRBJ2-7	NA	TGTGCCAGAAGCGCTTTTTTAGCCCTAGGGGGGGGGATCCCCTACGAGCAGTACTTC	CARSAFLALGGGIPYEQYF
few	TRBV19	TRBJ1-1	TRBD1	TGTGCCAGTAGGGGGACAGGGGGCCGGACCACTGAAGCTTTCTTT	CASRGTGGRTTEAFF
once	TRBV7-2	TRBJ1-1	TRBD1	TGTGCCAGCAGCACAACAGGGGGCACTGAAGCTTTCTTT	CASSTTGGTEAFF
NA	TRBV6-5	TRBJ2-3	NA	TGTGCCAGCCGACAGGAAATTAGGAGGGATACGCAGTATTTT	CASRQEIRRDTQYF
NA	TRBV13	TRBJ1-6	NA	TGTGCCAGCAAGATTACAGGGCGTAGCTCCTATAATTCACCCCTCCACTTT	CASKITGRSSYNSPLHF
NA	TRBV12-3/TRBV12-4	TRBJ1-1	TRBD1	TGTGCCAGCAGTTCAAACAGGGGGCGGGAAGCTTTCTTT	CASSSNRGREAFF
NA	TRBV5-1	TRBJ1-5	NA	TGCGCCAGCAGCCTGGGGGGCAGGAATCAGCCCCAGCATTTT	CASSLGGRNQPQHF
NA	TRBV6-5	TRBJ2-5	NA	TGTGCCAGCAGGGCAGGGGTAGAGACCCAGTACTTC	CASRAGVETQYF
NA	TRBV4-1	TRBJ1-3	TRBD1	TGCGCCAGCAGCCAAGCCGGACAGGGCCCCTCTGGAAACACCATATATTTT	CASSQAGQGPSGNTIYF
once	TRBV19	TRBJ2-7	NA	TGTGCCAGTAGTATAAATGGAGAGGAATCCTACGAGCAGTACTTC	CASSINGEESYEQYF
NA	TRBV6-2/TRBV6-3	TRBJ1-2	TRBD1	TGTGCCAGCAGCTCCCAAGGACAGGGAGGCTATGGCTACACCTTC	CASSSQGQGGYGYTF
NA	TRBV18	TRBJ2-7	TRBD1	TGTGCCAGCTCACCAAGTCTTGACAGGGCGGGCGAGCAGTACTTC	CASSPSLDRAGEQYF
once	TRBV6-2/TRBV6-3	TRBJ2-1	NA	TGTGCCAGCAGCAGGAGTGGCGCCTACAATGAGCAGTTCTTC	CASSRSGAYNEQFF
NA	TRBV9	TRBJ2-7	NA	TGTGCCAGCAGCCCCCGTCTAAGCTACGAGCAGTACTTC	CASSPRLSYEQYF
few	TRBV6-5	TRBJ1-1	NA	TGTGCCAGCAGTTACTCGACCAGGTCCCGTGTCGCTTTCTTT	CASSYSTRSRVAFF
NA	TRBV5-5	TRBJ1-3	NA	TGTGCCAGCAGCTTGGCCTGGACTGCTGGAAACACCATATATTTT	CASSLAWTAGNTIYF
NA	TRBV4-3	TRBJ1-2	TRBD1	TGCGCCAGCAGCCAAGAATTCGCTCGGGGAGTGGACAGGGGGCTGAAGGATGGCTACACCTTC	CASSQEFARGVDRGLKDGYTF
NA	TRBV3-1/TRBV3-2	TRBJ1-5	NA	TGTGCCAGCAGCCAAGATCGCGGGCAGCCCCAGCATTTT	CASSQDRGQPQHF
NA	TRBV27	TRBJ1-2	NA	TGTGCCAGCAGTTTACGGGGGTATGGCTACACCTTC	CASSLRGYGYTF
NA	TRBV2	TRBJ1-2	NA	TGTGCCAGCACCGGGGGGGGCACCTTC	CASTGGGTF